This entry is about one TCR beta chain. Some clones are missing from TCRdb's copy, which holds only in-frame ones; the method was immunoSEQ multiplex PCR. The data contain around 86,000 clones, around 96% of them singletons. The data derive from a study of technical replicates of blood from a handful of donors. The source of this sequence is a human donor in good health. Sequences were obtained from T cells isolated from PBMCs.

The CDR3 reads CASTAGTKFSEQFF. The CDR3 DNA is TGTGCCAGTACGGCCGGGACTAAGTTTAGTGAGCAGTTCTTC. This rearrangement joins TRBV7-7 to TRBJ2-1; 7 bases match TRBD2. The length of the CDR3 is 14 residues. J lost 9 bases, V lost 9 bases, and 14 bases had no gene match. The V gene's germline CDR1 is SSHAT and CDR2 FNYEAQ (reference sequence).